The 21 T cell receptor beta chains given below trace back to one sample, sequenced in a study of blood T cells in healthy people across ages. A J-beta primer mix and a sample-barcoded 5' primer were used in a second PCR of roughly 7 to 12 cycles. MiXCR, run by TCRdb on the 5' RACE reads, gives a single entry per CDR3 protein. The sample comprises roughly 900,000 distinct CDR3 sequences, around 48% of which are singletons, and around 15% rests with the top ten. The sample taken for sequencing was blood. The receptors shown here come from a man aged 25 to 45 in good health.

The rearrangement links TRBV7-2 to TRBJ2-3; 9 bases match TRBD2. The V and J ends lost 1 base and 4 bases, in that order; junction bases with no gene match: 6. There are 16 residues in the CDR3. Germline lookup yields CDR1 SGHTA and CDR2 FQGNSA. CDR3 protein: CASSLGGGGASDTQYF. As DNA, the CDR3 is TGTGCCAGCAGCTTAGGGGGCGGGGGGGCCTCAGATACGCAGTATTTT. The whole variable domain, remainder taken from reference TRBV7-2 and TRBJ2-3, is GAGVSQSPSNKVTEKGKDVELRCDPISGHTALYWYRQSLGQGLEFLIYFQGNSAPDKSGLPSDRFSAERTGGSVSTLTIQRTQQEDSAVYLCASSLGGGGASDTQYFGPGTRLTVL.

This clonotype has a handful of counts. This sequence joins TRBV4-2 and TRBJ2-5, with D perhaps TRBD2 (5 bases). Germline V lookup: CDR1 LGHNA, CDR2 YNFKEQ. V was cut by 0 bases and J by 4 bases, with 12 bases left in between. This CDR3 comprises 15 residues. The CDR3 coding sequence is TGTGCCAGCAGCCAAGATTGGGGAGTGGGAGAGACCCAGTACTTC. The encoded protein is CASSQDWGVGETQYF.

In the case of this clonotype: A much larger clonotype is one base distant, so this may be a read error. J is TRBJ2-7 and V is TRBV20-1, with D possibly being TRBD1 (5 bases). CDR3 size: 14 residues. The germline V gene has CDR1 DFQATT and CDR2 SNEGSKA (reference sequence). The CDR3 bases are TGCAGTGCTAGAGATGGAAGGGGCTCCTACGGGCAGTACTTC. It is translated as CSARDGRGSYGQYF.

The rearrangement links TRBV5-1 to TRBJ2-7; 10 nucleotides agree with TRBD1. Per the germline V gene, CDR1 is SGHRS and CDR2 is YFSETQ. The junction had 4 bases not matched to a gene; V was cut back by 0 bases and J by 4 bases. This CDR3 region has 15 residues. This chain's CDR3 is CASSLAGTGVYEQYF. Here the CDR3 DNA reads TGCGCCAGCAGCTTGGCCGGGACAGGGGTTTACGAGCAGTACTTC.

The chain joins TRBV7-9 to TRBJ1-1, with 7 bases identical to TRBD1. Looked up from germline, CDR1 is SEHNR and CDR2 is FQNEAQ (reference sequence). V trimming: 2 bases; J trimming: 4 bases; junction bases outside the gene matches: 4. This CDR3 is 14 amino acids long. The CDR3 bases are TGTGCCAGCAGCTTAAGGGACAGTCTCACTGAAGCTTTCTTT. This encodes CASSLRDSLTEAFF.

Concerning this clonotype itself: A read error may account for a junction end that differs from germline. The chain has TRBV5-1 and TRBJ2-1, with TRBD2 as a possible D gene (5 bases). The CDR3 runs to 13 residues. Germline CDR1 reads SGHRS; CDR2 reads YFSETQ. The DNA for the CDR3 is TGCGCCCGCAGAGACTACTCCTACAATGAGCAGTTCTTC. Protein: CARRDYSYNEQFF.

The chain is built from TRBV20-1 and TRBJ2-3, with 9 bases matching TRBD1. Germline V gene lookup returns CDR1 DFQATT and CDR2 SNEGSKA (reference sequence). V gave up 6 bases and J gave up 4 bases; unmatched junction bases: 11. There are 15 residues in the CDR3. In DNA form, the CDR3 reads TGCAGTGCCCTCCCTCGGACAGGGGTTCCAGATACGCAGTATTTT. The encoded protein is CSALPRTGVPDTQYF.

About this clonotype: A read error is likely, as this CDR3 ends without the conserved phenylalanine or tryptophan. This chain connects TRBV7-9 to TRBJ1-1, with D possibly matching TRBD1 (6 bases). Looked up from germline, CDR1 is SEHNR and CDR2 is FQNEAQ (reference sequence). The CDR3 length is 16 residues. The ends were cut back, 5 bases at V and 1 base at J, with 17 bases in the middle. This CDR3 is CASSPIGGGGNTEAFV. CDR3 nucleotides: TGTGCCAGCAGCCCCATAGGGGGGGGCGGGAACACTGAAGCTTTCGTT.

In the case of this clonotype: The missing conserved phenylalanine or tryptophan at the end of this CDR3 makes a read error likely. This rearrangement joins TRBV12-3 or TRBV12-4 to TRBJ2-1; maybe TRBD1 (5 bases). The CDR3 totals 12 residues. V was pared by 5 bases and J by 6 bases, with 8 bases between. CDR3 region: CASSPQGNEQFL. The DNA of the CDR3 is TGTGCCAGCAGTCCGCAGGGCAATGAGCAGTTCTTA.

The chain uses TRBV7-9 and TRBJ2-3; a weak D match, TRBD2 (7 bases). Germline V gene lookup returns CDR1 SEHNR and CDR2 FQNEAQ (reference sequence). The CDR3 is 16 amino acids. V lost 8 bases, J lost 0 bases, and 18 bases lay in between. Here the CDR3 reads CASDERGGESTDTQYF. In DNA form, the CDR3 reads TGTGCCAGCGACGAGAGGGGGGGGGAAAGCACAGATACGCAGTATTTT. The full variable domain, its missing parts supplied by reference TRBV7-9 and TRBJ2-3, is DTGVSQNPRHKITKRGQNVTFRCDPISEHNRLYWYRQTLGQGPEFLTYFQNEAQLEKSRLLSDRFSAERPKGSFSTLEIQRTEQGDSAMYLCASDERGGESTDTQYFGPGTRLTVL.

This clonotype was counted only a few times. V is TRBV11-3 and J is TRBJ2-5, with 14 bases matching TRBD2. This CDR3 contains 16 residues. The germline V gene has CDR1 SGHNT and CDR2 YENEEA. Losses at the gene ends were 3 bases for V and 5 bases for J; bases not matched to a gene: 5. This chain's CDR3 is CASSLGLAGARETQYF. In DNA, the CDR3 is TGTGCCAGCAGCTTGGGACTAGCGGGGGCTCGGGAGACCCAGTACTTC.

On this clonotype: A read error may explain this, as a much larger clone is one base away. The DNA of the CDR3 is TGTGCCAGCAGTGAGAACACAGATACGCGGTATTTT. Translated: CASSENTDTRYF. The chain carries TRBV25-1 and TRBJ2-3; D call uncertain. The CDR3 has 12 amino acids. Germline assignment: CDR1 MGHDK and CDR2 SYGVNS.

The chain joins TRBV12-3 or TRBV12-4 to TRBJ1-5; D perhaps matches TRBD1 (5 bases). The CDR3 has 14 residues. V was cut by 5 bases and J by 4 bases, with 12 bases left in between. CDR3 bases: TGTGCCAGCAGTCACCGGGACCCTAATCAGCCCCAGCATTTT. As protein: CASSHRDPNQPQHF.

This clonotype was detected only a few times. The chain uses TRBV5-6 and TRBJ1-2; 7 nucleotides align to TRBD1. V lost 0 bases, J lost 0 bases, and 5 bases stayed unmatched. The CDR3 runs 16 residues. Germline V lookup: CDR1 SGHDT, CDR2 YYEEEE. This CDR3 reads CASSLETRGSNYGYTF. CDR3 bases: TGTGCCAGCAGCTTGGAGACCAGGGGGTCTAACTATGGCTACACCTTC.

V usage is TRBV4-3 and J usage is TRBJ2-7; 7 bases are a match to TRBD1. J was trimmed by 2 bases and V by 2 bases; bases with no gene match: 6. This CDR3 spans 15 amino acids. Germline V gene lookup returns CDR1 LGHNA and CDR2 YSLEER. The CDR3 sequence is CASSQWDSDAYEQYF. CDR3 DNA: TGCGCCAGCAGCCAATGGGACAGCGATGCCTACGAGCAGTACTTC.

The chain is built from TRBV6-1 and TRBJ1-1, with TRBD1 as a possible D gene (5 bases). Trimming shortened V by 2 bases and J by 4 bases, and 23 bases separated the two germline ends. The CDR3 contains 18 residues. Germline assignment: CDR1 MNHNS and CDR2 SASEGT. In nucleotides, the CDR3 is TGTGCCAGCAGTGAATCAGGAATTGCCCGGGTGGGGCTCACTGAAGCTTTCTTT. Its protein product is CASSESGIARVGLTEAFF.

This clonotype was counted at least ten times. The chain is built from TRBV29-1 and TRBJ2-1, with D perhaps TRBD2 (5 bases). Germline V gene data show CDR1 as SQVTM and CDR2 as ANQGSEA. Trimming removed 7 bases at V and 4 bases at J, with 17 bases between. This CDR3 has 14 residues. CDR3 in amino acids: CSAVTNAIYNEQFF. As DNA, the CDR3 is TGCAGCGCCGTGACTAATGCTATTTACAATGAGCAGTTCTTC.

This clonotype was counted a few times. In DNA form, the CDR3 reads TGCAGCGTTGACCCCGGACAGGGACACAATGAGCAGTTCTTC. Translated: CSVDPGQGHNEQFF. J is TRBJ2-1 and V is TRBV29-1, with 8 bases identical to TRBD1. Germline V gene lookup returns CDR1 SQVTM and CDR2 ANQGSEA. Unmatched junction bases numbered 6, after V lost 3 bases and J lost 5 bases. The CDR3 sequence is 14 residues long.

Details on this clonotype: This clone may be a read error of a much larger clone one base away. V is TRBV19 and J is TRBJ2-7, with D perhaps given as TRBD1 or TRBD2 (5 bases each). V was clipped by 9 bases and J by 3 bases, with 9 bases between them. CDR3 length: 11 amino acids. CDR1 is LNHDA and CDR2 is SQIVND in the germline V gene (reference sequence). CDR3 DNA sequence: TGTGCCAGCGGTGGGGGCTACGAGCAGTACTTC. Protein sequence: CASGGGYEQYF.

This clonotype was detected once. The rearrangement links TRBV4-2 to TRBJ2-1; 12 bases are shared with TRBD2. V shed 5 bases and J 2 bases; nucleotides not matched to a gene: 16. Germline V CDR1 and CDR2: LGHNA, YNFKEQ. The CDR3 sequence is 20 residues long. CDR3 sequence: CASSKHTSGGPAGTYNEQFF. The CDR3 DNA reads TGTGCCAGCAGCAAACACACTAGCGGGGGGCCGGCAGGAACCTACAATGAGCAGTTCTTC.

The rearrangement links TRBV20-1 to TRBJ2-5, with D possibly TRBD2 on 5 matching bases. Germline V gene data show CDR1 as DFQATT and CDR2 as SNEGSKA (reference sequence). The germline V and J ends were trimmed by 3 bases and 0 bases, with 11 bases remaining between them. CDR3 size: 14 residues. CDR3 region: CSASSGVYQETQYF. CDR3 nucleotide sequence: TGCAGTGCTAGTTCCGGGGTGTACCAAGAGACCCAGTACTTC.